This T cell receptor beta chain was sequenced for a study of T-cell memory formation after mild COVID-19. Background on the study: Clusters of TCRs were largely donor specific.

This CDR3 comprises 16 residues. V was clipped by 1 base and J by 9 bases, with 19 bases between them. Germline V gives CDR1 SGHTA, CDR2 FQGNSA. Whole-study findings and limits: Day 15 to 85 contracting clones showed balanced CD4/CD8; day 15 to 37 expanders favored CD4+.

TCRalpha and TCRbeta libraries used 5'RACE with constant-segment primers and UMIs. TCRdb re-called the 5' RACE reads through MiXCR, storing one row per CDR3 protein. The sample has approximately 260,000 distinct CDR3 sequences, 18% seen once. This clonotype was seen ten or more times. Its antigen remains unknown. The chain carries TRBV7-2 and TRBJ2-1, with D possibly called TRBD1 or TRBD2 (6 bases each). This sequence originates from a man aged 18 to 30 who had mild COVID-19 (a few samples of this study predate the infection). Cell type and time point are not known. Sequenced input: PBMCs or a T cell subset sorted from them (not recorded which). CDR3 sequence (DNA): TGTGCCAGCAGCTTAGAGTTTCCGGGGGCGGGCGGTGAGCAGTTCTTC. Its protein product is CASSLEFPGAGGEQFF.